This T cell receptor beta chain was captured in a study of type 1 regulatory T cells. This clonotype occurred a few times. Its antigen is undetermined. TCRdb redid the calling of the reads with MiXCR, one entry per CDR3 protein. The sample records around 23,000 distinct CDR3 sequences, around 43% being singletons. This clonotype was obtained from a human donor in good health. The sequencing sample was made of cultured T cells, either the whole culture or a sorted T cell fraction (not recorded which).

This CDR3 is CASSRGLIQETQYF. The CDR3 DNA reads TGCGCCAGCAGCCGGGGACTGATCCAAGAGACCCAGTACTTC. The V call is TRBV5-1, the J call TRBJ2-5; TRBD2 is a possible D gene (6 bases). The V gene's germline CDR1 is SGHRS and CDR2 YFSETQ. This CDR3 region has 14 residues. The V and J ends lost 4 bases and 1 base respectively, with 11 bases between them.